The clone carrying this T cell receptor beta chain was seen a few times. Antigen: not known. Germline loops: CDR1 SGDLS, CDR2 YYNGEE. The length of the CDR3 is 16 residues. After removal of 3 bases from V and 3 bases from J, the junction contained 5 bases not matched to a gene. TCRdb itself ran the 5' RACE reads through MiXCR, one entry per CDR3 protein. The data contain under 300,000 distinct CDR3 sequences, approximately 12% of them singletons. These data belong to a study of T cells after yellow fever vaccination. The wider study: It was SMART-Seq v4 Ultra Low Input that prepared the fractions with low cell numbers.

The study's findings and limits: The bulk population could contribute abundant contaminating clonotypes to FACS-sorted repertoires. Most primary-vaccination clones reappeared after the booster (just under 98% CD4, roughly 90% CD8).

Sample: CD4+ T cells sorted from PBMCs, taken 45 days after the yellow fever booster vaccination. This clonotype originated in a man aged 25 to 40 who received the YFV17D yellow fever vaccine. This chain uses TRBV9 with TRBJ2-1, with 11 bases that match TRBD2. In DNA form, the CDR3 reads TGTGCCAGCAGCGCCACCGGGACTAGCGGCTACAATGAGCAGTTCTTC. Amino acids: CASSATGTSGYNEQFF.